This is a list of T cell receptor beta chains from one sample in a study of shared clonotypes between healthy human individuals. The table came from immunoSEQ multiplex PCR; TCRdb's copy has only in-frame clones and leaves some out. The sample has about 2 million clones; roughly 96% are singletons. Sequencing was carried out using naive CD4+ T cells sorted from blood. These receptors came from a man younger than 30 in good health. Both conserved end residues are part of each CDR3. The D gene is left open where the match is weak. Some rows have no size entry. The others give once, few or many, or a class for an expanded clone.

TRBV5-1	TRBJ2-5	TRBD1	NA	CASSWGTGRVQETQYF	TGCGCCAGCAGCTGGGGGACAGGGAGGGTCCAAGAGACCCAGTACTTC
TRBV11-1	TRBJ2-1	NA	NA	CASSSLSGRNEQFF	TGTGCCAGCAGCTCGCTTAGCGGAAGGAATGAGCAGTTCTTC
TRBV5-1	TRBJ2-3	TRBD2	NA	CASSSGLAAKDTQYF	TGCGCCAGCAGCTCAGGACTAGCGGCAAAAGATACGCAGTATTTT
TRBV10-3	TRBJ2-7	NA	NA	CAISEPKNYEQYF	TGTGCCATCAGTGAGCCGAAAAACTACGAGCAGTACTTC
TRBV6-6	TRBJ1-2	NA	NA	CASNAGYGYTF	TGTGCCAGCAATGCAGGGTATGGCTACACCTTC
TRBV25-1	TRBJ1-6	TRBD1	NA	CASSELDRVLNSPLHF	TGTGCCAGCAGTGAATTGGACAGGGTTCTTAATTCACCCCTCCACTTT
TRBV30	TRBJ1-6	NA	NA	CAWRGSTHSPLHF	TGTGCCTGGAGGGGGTCGACCCATTCACCCCTCCACTTT
TRBV5-1	TRBJ2-1	NA	NA	CASSAQSGGREQFF	TGCGCCAGCAGTGCCCAGTCTGGGGGTCGTGAGCAGTTCTTC
TRBV2	TRBJ2-7	NA	once	CASSELRLEQYF	TGTGCCAGCAGTGAATTGCGTCTTGAGCAGTACTTC
TRBV6-5	TRBJ2-7	NA	NA	CASRSPGGYEQYF	TGTGCCAGCAGATCTCCGGGCGGGTACGAGCAGTACTTC
TRBV6-5	TRBJ2-5	TRBD1	NA	CASSVGQGVGETQYF	TGTGCCAGCAGTGTTGGCCAGGGGGTGGGAGAGACCCAGTACTTC
TRBV6-1	TRBJ2-7	NA	NA	CASRAGQAYEQYF	TGTGCCAGCAGAGCGGGACAAGCCTACGAGCAGTACTTC
TRBV18	TRBJ2-6	TRBD1	once	CASSPSGTGTVSGANVLTF	TGTGCCAGCTCACCCTCCGGGACAGGGACGGTATCTGGGGCCAACGTCCTGACTTTC
TRBV13	TRBJ2-3	TRBD2	NA	CASSARLAGNTDTQYF	TGTGCCAGCAGCGCCCGGCTAGCGGGGAACACAGATACGCAGTATTTT
TRBV7-3	TRBJ1-1	NA	NA	CASSSYIDTEAFF	TGTGCCAGCAGCTCCTACATTGACACTGAAGCTTTCTTT
TRBV6-1	TRBJ2-7	TRBD1	NA	CASSTSGTGPYEQYF	TGTGCCAGCAGTACCTCCGGGACAGGCCCCTACGAGCAGTACTTC
TRBV27	TRBJ2-2	TRBD1	NA	CASSFLANAAGGAGELFF	TGTGCCAGCAGTTTCCTAGCCAACGCGGCAGGGGGAGCCGGGGAGCTGTTTTTT
TRBV4-1	TRBJ1-5	NA	NA	CASSQDPNQPQHF	TGCGCCAGCAGCCAAGATCCCAATCAGCCCCAGCATTTT